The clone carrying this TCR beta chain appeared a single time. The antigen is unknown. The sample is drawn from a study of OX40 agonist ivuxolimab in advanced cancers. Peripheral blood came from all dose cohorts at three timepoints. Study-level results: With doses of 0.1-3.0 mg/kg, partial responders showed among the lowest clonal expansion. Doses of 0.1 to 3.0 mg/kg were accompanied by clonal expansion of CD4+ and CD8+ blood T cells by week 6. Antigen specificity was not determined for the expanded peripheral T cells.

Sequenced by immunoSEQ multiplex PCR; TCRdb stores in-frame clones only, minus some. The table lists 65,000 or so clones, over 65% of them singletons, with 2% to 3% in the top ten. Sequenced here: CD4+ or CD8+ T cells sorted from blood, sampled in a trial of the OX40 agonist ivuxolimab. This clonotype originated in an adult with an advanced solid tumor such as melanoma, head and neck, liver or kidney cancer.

The CDR3 coding sequence is TGTGCCAGCAGTCCACAGGGGGCGCGCACTGAAGCTTTCTTT. This codes for CASSPQGARTEAFF. The V and J genes are TRBV2 and TRBJ1-1; 9 bases agree with TRBD1. Germline assignment: CDR1 SNHLY and CDR2 FYNNEI. J lost 4 bases, V lost 5 bases, and 5 bases had no gene match. This CDR3 is built from 14 residues.